This passage covers 24 T cell receptor beta chains from one sample sequenced in a study of CD8 T cells in Susac syndrome (dated by TCRdb to the late 2010s). Libraries were constructed by the immunoSEQ multiplex PCR assay. RNA was extracted with the RNeasy kit and roughly 0.5 to 1 ug was reverse transcribed using random hexamers. In-frame beta chains were kept once TCRdb had trimmed the public reads at Q25 with fastp and called clones with MiXCR. CDR3 protein sequences are deduplicated, and each keeps its most common genes and DNA. The sample table lists hundreds of thousands of distinct CDR3 sequences, approximately 94% of them with a count of one. The ten top clones hold 0.15% to 0.2% of the sample. Material: CD4+ T cells from PBMCs. The receptors derive from a human donor with Susac syndrome.

The chain is built from TRBV28 and TRBJ2-7, with D unresolved. The length of the CDR3 is 12 residues. Per germline, CDR1 MDHEN and CDR2 SYDVKM. V was clipped by 1 base and J by 5 bases, with 6 bases between them. In DNA form, the CDR3 reads TGTGCCAGCAGTTTATCTACCGACGAGCAGTACTTC. This gives the protein CASSLSTDEQYF.

The V call is TRBV18, the J call TRBJ2-7; the match to TRBD1 covers 9 bases. The CDR3 is 16 amino acids. Germline V lookup: CDR1 KGHSH, CDR2 LQKENI. The J segment lost 2 bases and the V segment lost 3 bases, leaving 8 bases of the junction unmatched. The CDR3 DNA sequence: TGTGCCAGCTCACCCGGGACAGGGAGCCTAACCTACGAGCAGTACTTC. The encoded protein is CASSPGTGSLTYEQYF.

This chain uses TRBV30 with TRBJ2-1; 9 nucleotides agree with TRBD1. This CDR3 comprises 13 residues. J gave up 3 bases and V 7 bases, and 4 bases lay outside the gene matches. Germline CDR1 reads GTSNPN; CDR2 reads SVGIG (reference sequence). CDR3 bases: TGTGCCTATGGACAGGGGAGCTACAATGAGCAGTTCTTC. Translation: CAYGQGSYNEQFF.

The genes are TRBV20-1 and TRBJ2-1, with 7 nucleotides matching TRBD1. The CDR3 consists of 14 residues. V lost 2 bases, J lost 5 bases, and 6 bases stayed unmatched. Germline-derived CDR1 and CDR2 are DFQATT and SNEGSKA (reference sequence). CDR3 nucleotide sequence: TGCAGTGCTAGAAAGGGGACAGTGAACAATGAGCAGTTCTTC. It translates to CSARKGTVNNEQFF.

V is TRBV5-1 and J is TRBJ1-5; 7 bases are a match to TRBD1. CDR3 length: 15 residues. Trimming took 4 bases from V and 4 from J; bases not matched to a gene: 8. Germline-derived CDR1 and CDR2 are SGHRS and YFSETQ. The CDR3 region has the DNA TGCGCCAGCAGCATTGGCGGGACAGCTAATCAGCCCCAGCATTTT. Protein product: CASSIGGTANQPQHF.

The V gene is TRBV20-1, the J gene TRBJ2-7; D possibly corresponds to TRBD2 (7 bases). V shed 3 bases and J shed 0 bases, with 15 bases lying between them. This CDR3 has 15 residues. CDR1 is DFQATT, CDR2 SNEGSKA, per germline (reference sequence). The DNA for the CDR3 is TGCAGTGCTAGTAGGGGGGGGTCCAGCTCCTACGAGCAGTACTTC. This codes for CSASRGGSSSYEQYF.

The chain carries TRBV12-3 or TRBV12-4 and TRBJ1-2, with unresolved D. The ends were cut back, 6 bases at V and 8 bases at J, with 19 bases in the middle. The CDR3 length is 14 residues. For the CDR3, the DNA is TGTGCCAGCAGAACCCACGACCCGGTGGGGGGCTACACCTTC. Translated, it gives CASRTHDPVGGYTF.

The chain is built from TRBV5-1 and TRBJ2-6; D not certain. This CDR3 region has 17 residues. V was trimmed by 0 bases and J by 4 bases, leaving 14 bases between them. From germline, CDR1 is SGHRS and CDR2 YFSETQ. In DNA form, the CDR3 reads TGCGCCAGCAGCTTGGTACCAAGTGTGCCCGGGGCCAACGTCCTGACTTTC. This encodes CASSLVPSVPGANVLTF.

The rearrangement uses TRBV7-9 and TRBJ2-7, with TRBD1 matching 9 bases. This CDR3 has 15 amino acids. Trimming at V came to 5 bases and at J to 5 bases, leaving 10 bases not matched to a gene. Looked up from germline, CDR1 is SEHNR and CDR2 is FQNEAQ (reference sequence). The CDR3 region has the DNA TGTGCCAGCAGCCCTCCGGGACAGGGCTGGCACGAGCAGTACTTC. This encodes CASSPPGQGWHEQYF.

J is TRBJ1-1 and V is TRBV28, with D perhaps matching TRBD1 (5 bases). Trimming removed 3 bases at V and 1 base at J, with 9 bases between. CDR3 size: 14 residues. The germline V gene encodes CDR1 MDHEN and CDR2 SYDVKM. CDR3 bases: TGTGCCAGCAGTTTCAGGGTGAGGAACACTGAAGCTTTCTTT. This translates into CASSFRVRNTEAFF.

This chain joins TRBV28 and TRBJ2-7; possibly TRBD1 for D (6 bases). Trimming shortened V by 5 bases and J by 4 bases, and 15 bases separated the two germline ends. From germline, CDR1 is MDHEN and CDR2 SYDVKM. The CDR3 runs to 14 residues. The chain's CDR3 is CASSGPDRSYEQYF. Written as DNA, the CDR3 is TGTGCCAGCAGTGGACCGGACAGATCTTACGAGCAGTACTTC. Full variable domain (outside the CDR3, taken from reference TRBV28 and TRBJ2-7): DVKVTQSSRYLVKRTGEKVFLECVQDMDHENMFWYRQDPGLGLRLIYFSYDVKMKEKGDIPEGYSVSREKKERFSLILESASTNQTSMYLCASSGPDRSYEQYFGPGTRLTVT.

This clonotype appeared once. The genes are TRBV30 and TRBJ1-4; 9 bases are a match to TRBD1. The V segment lost 8 bases and the J segment 7 bases; nucleotides outside the gene matches: 14. This CDR3 has 15 amino acids. From germline, CDR1 is GTSNPN and CDR2 SVGIG (reference sequence). The CDR3 here is CALYRGRTVGEKLFF. DNA for the CDR3: TGTGCCCTATACAGGGGGCGGACGGTTGGTGAAAAACTGTTTTTT.

This clonotype occurred once. The rearrangement uses TRBV5-1 and TRBJ1-4; tentative D call: TRBD1 (6 bases). The germline CDR1 and CDR2 sequences are SGHRS and YFSETQ. V lost 1 base and J 6 bases, leaving 10 bases between the germline ends. The CDR3 extends over 14 amino acids. The CDR3 DNA follows: TGCGCCAGCAGCTTGTGGGGGCTTGATGAAAAACTGTTTTTT. Translation gives CASSLWGLDEKLFF.

The chain employs TRBV20-1 and TRBJ2-1; TRBD2 matches 8 bases. V shed 0 bases and J 0 bases; nucleotides not matched to a gene: 10. From germline, CDR1 is DFQATT and CDR2 SNEGSKA (reference sequence). The CDR3 is 18 amino acids. The CDR3 nucleotides are TGCAGTGCTAGAGAAGAATTAGCGGGGTCCAGCTCCTACAATGAGCAGTTCTTC. As protein: CSAREELAGSSSYNEQFF.

This clonotype was seen just once. The chain has TRBV6-5 and TRBJ2-6; D is ambiguous. V shed 6 bases and J shed 3 bases, with 9 bases lying between them. The CDR3 is made up of 14 amino acids. Germline V lookup: CDR1 MNHEY, CDR2 SVGAGI. The CDR3 is CASSLLRGANVLTF. The CDR3 DNA is TGTGCCAGCAGCCTGTTACGTGGGGCCAACGTCCTGACTTTC.

This chain connects TRBV29-1 to TRBJ2-7; the D gene is possibly TRBD1 (5 bases). V lost 6 bases to trimming and J lost 2 bases, with 11 bases between them. The CDR3 has 12 residues. Germline lookup yields CDR1 SQVTM and CDR2 ANQGSEA. CDR3 protein: CSVSQGTYEQYF. In DNA form, the CDR3 reads TGCAGCGTATCCCAGGGAACCTACGAGCAGTACTTC.

V is TRBV15 and J is TRBJ1-1; no definite D call. The CDR3 spans 14 residues. Germline CDR1 and CDR2: LNHNV and YYDKDF (reference sequence). The V end lost 0 bases, the J end lost 6 bases, and 11 bases lay between the germline ends. This CDR3 is CATSREAGEPEAFF. The DNA for the CDR3 is TGTGCCACCAGCAGAGAAGCGGGAGAACCTGAAGCTTTCTTT.

This chain links TRBV5-4 with TRBJ2-1; 11 bases fit TRBD2. Germline V CDR1 and CDR2: SGHNT, YYREEE (reference sequence). Losses at the gene ends were 0 bases for V and 12 bases for J; bases not matched to a gene: 5. The CDR3 sequence is 14 residues long. The CDR3 reads CASSLDTSGGLQFF. In DNA form, the CDR3 reads TGTGCCAGCAGCTTGGACACTAGCGGGGGATTGCAGTTCTTC.

The CDR3 sequence: CASSSRDGSYEQYF. CDR3 nucleotide sequence: TGTGCCAGCAGCTCCCGGGACGGATCCTACGAGCAGTACTTC. This chain joins TRBV5-4 and TRBJ2-7, with D possibly called TRBD1 or TRBD2 (5 bases each). V gave up 3 bases and J gave up 1 base, with 11 bases separating them. Germline V gene lookup returns CDR1 SGHNT and CDR2 YYREEE (reference sequence). This CDR3 has 14 residues.

The chain couples TRBV5-1 to TRBJ1-5; 8 nucleotides align to TRBD1. In germline, CDR1 is SGHRS, CDR2 YFSETQ. The V and J ends lost 5 bases and 5 bases, in that order; junction bases with no gene match: 9. The CDR3 is made up of 15 amino acids. The CDR3 reads CASRSDPGGDQPQHF. The CDR3 DNA reads TGCGCCAGCAGGTCCGACCCAGGGGGCGATCAGCCCCAGCATTTT.

The rearrangement joins TRBV6-2 or TRBV6-3 to TRBJ1-6; D is uncertain. This CDR3 is 13 amino acids long. CDR1 and CDR2 (germline): MNHEY, SVGEGT. The ends were cut back, 7 bases at V and 8 bases at J, with 12 bases in the middle. The CDR3 region has the DNA TGTGCCAGCAAGGTGGCCGTTGATTCACCCCTCCACTTT. This gives the protein CASKVAVDSPLHF.

This chain links TRBV6-5 with TRBJ1-4; D is perhaps TRBD1 (6 bases). This CDR3 has 13 amino acids. CDR1 MNHEY and CDR2 SVGAGI come from the germline V gene. The germline V and J ends were trimmed by 6 bases and 6 bases, with 11 bases remaining between them. The CDR3 DNA follows: TGTGCCAGCAGCCGGGACACAGATGAAAAACTGTTTTTT. Its protein product is CASSRDTDEKLFF.

Here the CDR3 reads CASSDLTGSTDTQYF. The CDR3 coding sequence is TGCGCCAGCAGCGATCTGACAGGTAGCACAGATACGCAGTATTTT. V is TRBV5-1 and J is TRBJ2-3; the D gene is possibly TRBD1 (6 bases). The germline V gene encodes CDR1 SGHRS and CDR2 YFSETQ. Trimming took off 4 bases at V and 0 bases at J, with 12 bases between the two ends. There are 15 residues in the CDR3.

The gene calls are TRBV6-6 and TRBJ1-2; 7 bases are shared with TRBD1. Trimming cost V 5 bases and J 5 bases; bases outside gene matches: 5. Germline assignment: CDR1 MNHNY and CDR2 SVGAGI (reference sequence). This CDR3 has 13 residues. The CDR3 here is CASSLDRRYGYTF. Here the CDR3 DNA reads TGTGCCAGCAGTCTGGACAGGAGGTATGGCTACACCTTC.